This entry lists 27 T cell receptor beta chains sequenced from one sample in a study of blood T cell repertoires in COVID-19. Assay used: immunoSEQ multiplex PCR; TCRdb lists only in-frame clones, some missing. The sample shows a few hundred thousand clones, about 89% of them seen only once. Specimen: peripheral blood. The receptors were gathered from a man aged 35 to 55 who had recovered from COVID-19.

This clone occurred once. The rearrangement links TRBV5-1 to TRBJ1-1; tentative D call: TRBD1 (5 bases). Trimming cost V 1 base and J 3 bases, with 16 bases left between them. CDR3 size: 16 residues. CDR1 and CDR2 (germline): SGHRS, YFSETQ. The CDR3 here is CASSLTGFIEYTEAFF. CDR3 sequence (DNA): TGCGCCAGCAGCTTGACAGGTTTCATTGAGTACACTGAAGCTTTCTTT.

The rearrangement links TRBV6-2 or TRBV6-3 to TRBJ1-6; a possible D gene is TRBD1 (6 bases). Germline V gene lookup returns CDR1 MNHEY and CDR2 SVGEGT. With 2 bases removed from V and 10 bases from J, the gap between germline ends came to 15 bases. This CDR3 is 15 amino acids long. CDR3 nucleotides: TGTGCCAGCAGTTACCGTGAAAGGGGGAACTCACCCCTCCACTTT. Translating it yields CASSYRERGNSPLHF.

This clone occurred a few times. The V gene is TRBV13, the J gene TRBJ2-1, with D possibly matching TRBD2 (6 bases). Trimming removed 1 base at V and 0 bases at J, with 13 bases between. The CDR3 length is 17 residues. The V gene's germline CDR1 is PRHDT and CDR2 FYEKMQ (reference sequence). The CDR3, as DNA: TGTGCCAGCAGCTTAGACTCCGGGAGTAGCTCCTACAATGAGCAGTTCTTC. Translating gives CASSLDSGSSSYNEQFF. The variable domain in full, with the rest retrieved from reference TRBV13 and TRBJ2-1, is AAGVIQSPRHLIKEKRETATLKCYPIPRHDTVYWYQQGPGQDPQFLISFYEKMQSDKGSIPDRFSAQQFSDYHSELNMSSLELGDSALYFCASSLDSGSSSYNEQFFGPGTRLTVL.

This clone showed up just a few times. CDR3 sequence reads: CASSQDEGGTYNEQFF. Written as DNA, the CDR3 is TGCGCCAGCAGCCAAGACGAGGGAGGGACCTACAATGAGCAGTTCTTC. This chain uses TRBV4-1 with TRBJ2-1, with 7 bases that match TRBD2. Trimming removed 0 bases from V and 2 bases from J; junction bases left unmatched: 4. The CDR3 consists of 16 residues. The germline CDR1 and CDR2 sequences are MGHRA and YSYEKL.

Here the CDR3 DNA reads TGTGCCAGCAGTTACTGGGACCCGGGACAGAATTCACCCCTCCACTTT. It yields the protein CASSYWDPGQNSPLHF. The chain carries TRBV6-2 or TRBV6-3 and TRBJ1-6, with 7 nucleotides matching TRBD1. Germline values: CDR1 MNHEY, CDR2 SVGEGT. The CDR3 length is 16 residues. The V segment lost 1 base and the J segment 7 bases; nucleotides outside the gene matches: 7.

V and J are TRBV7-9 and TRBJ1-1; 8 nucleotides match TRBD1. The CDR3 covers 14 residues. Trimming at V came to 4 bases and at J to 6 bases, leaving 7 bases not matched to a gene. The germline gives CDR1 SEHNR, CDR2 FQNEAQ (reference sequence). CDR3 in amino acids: CASSYDRGGSEAFF. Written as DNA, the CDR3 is TGTGCCAGCAGCTACGACAGGGGTGGGTCTGAAGCTTTCTTT.

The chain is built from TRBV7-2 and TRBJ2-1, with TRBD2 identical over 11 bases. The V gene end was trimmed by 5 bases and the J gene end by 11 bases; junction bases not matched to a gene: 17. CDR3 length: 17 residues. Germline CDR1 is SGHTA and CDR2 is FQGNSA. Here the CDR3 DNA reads TGTGCCAGCAGCCAATCCGGCAATAGCGGGAGGGCCCTGAAGCAGTTCTTC. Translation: CASSQSGNSGRALKQFF.

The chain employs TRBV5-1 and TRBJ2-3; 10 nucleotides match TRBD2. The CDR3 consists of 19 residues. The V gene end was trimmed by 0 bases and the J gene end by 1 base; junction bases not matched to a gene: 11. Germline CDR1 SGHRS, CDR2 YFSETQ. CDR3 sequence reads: CASSLGYVQREGGTDTQYF. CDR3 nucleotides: TGCGCCAGCAGCTTGGGGTACGTTCAGCGGGAGGGAGGCACAGATACGCAGTATTTT.

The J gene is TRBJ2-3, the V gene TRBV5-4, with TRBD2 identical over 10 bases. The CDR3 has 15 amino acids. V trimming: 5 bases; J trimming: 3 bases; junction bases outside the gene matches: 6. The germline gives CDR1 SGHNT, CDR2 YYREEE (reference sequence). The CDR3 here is CASRRSGGATDTQYF. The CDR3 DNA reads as TGTGCCAGCAGGCGGAGCGGGGGGGCAACAGATACGCAGTATTTT.

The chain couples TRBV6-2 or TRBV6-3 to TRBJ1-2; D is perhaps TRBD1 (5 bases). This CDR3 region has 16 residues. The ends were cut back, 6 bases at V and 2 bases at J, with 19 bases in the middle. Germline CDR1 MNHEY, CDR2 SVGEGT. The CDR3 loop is CASSYGRTHDNYGYTF. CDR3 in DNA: TGTGCCAGCAGCTATGGAAGGACACACGACAACTATGGCTACACCTTC.

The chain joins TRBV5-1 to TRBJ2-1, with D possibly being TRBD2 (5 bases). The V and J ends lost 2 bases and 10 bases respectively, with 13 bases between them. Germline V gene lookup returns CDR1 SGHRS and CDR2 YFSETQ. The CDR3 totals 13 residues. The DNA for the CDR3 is TGCGCCAGCAGCTTAGGACTCTTGAGGGAGCAGTTCTTC. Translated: CASSLGLLREQFF.

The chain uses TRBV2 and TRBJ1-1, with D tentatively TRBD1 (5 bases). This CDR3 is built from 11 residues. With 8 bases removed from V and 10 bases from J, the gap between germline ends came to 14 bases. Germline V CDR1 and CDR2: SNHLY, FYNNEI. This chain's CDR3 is CASGTRGLAFF. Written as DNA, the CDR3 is TGTGCCAGCGGGACCCGGGGGTTAGCTTTCTTT.

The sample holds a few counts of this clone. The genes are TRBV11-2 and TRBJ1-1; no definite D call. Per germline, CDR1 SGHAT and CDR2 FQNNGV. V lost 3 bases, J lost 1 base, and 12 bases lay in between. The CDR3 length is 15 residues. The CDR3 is CASSLRNEANTEAFF. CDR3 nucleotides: TGTGCCAGCAGCTTGAGGAACGAGGCGAACACTGAAGCTTTCTTT.

The CDR3 nucleotides are TGTGCCAGCAGCTTAAAAGTGTTAGTGGGACAGAGCTCTGGAAACACCATATATTTT. Its translation: CASSLKVLVGQSSGNTIYF. The chain uses TRBV13 and TRBJ1-3; 7 nucleotides agree with TRBD1. Losses at the gene ends were 2 bases for V and 0 bases for J; bases not matched to a gene: 13. The germline CDR1 and CDR2 sequences are PRHDT and FYEKMQ (reference sequence). The CDR3 length is 19 residues.

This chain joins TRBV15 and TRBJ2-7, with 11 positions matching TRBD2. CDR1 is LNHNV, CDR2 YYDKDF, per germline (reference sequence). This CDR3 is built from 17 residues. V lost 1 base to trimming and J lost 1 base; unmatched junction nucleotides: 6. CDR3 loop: CATSRGGTSGPSYEQYF. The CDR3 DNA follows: TGTGCCACCAGCAGAGGCGGGACTAGCGGTCCTTCCTACGAGCAGTACTTC. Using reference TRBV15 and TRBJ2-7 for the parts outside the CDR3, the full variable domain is DAMVIQNPRYQVTQFGKPVTLSCSQTLNHNVMYWYQQKSSQAPKLLFHYYDKDFNNEADTPDNFQSRRPNTSFCFLDIRSPGLGDTAMYLCATSRGGTSGPSYEQYFGPGTRLTVT.

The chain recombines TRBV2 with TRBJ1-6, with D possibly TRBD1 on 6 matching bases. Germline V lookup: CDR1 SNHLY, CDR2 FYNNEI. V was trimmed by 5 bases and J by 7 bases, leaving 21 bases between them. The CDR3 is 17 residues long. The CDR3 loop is CASSPTHLTGWNSPLHF. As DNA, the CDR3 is TGTGCCAGCAGTCCCACGCATCTGACAGGCTGGAATTCACCCCTCCACTTT.

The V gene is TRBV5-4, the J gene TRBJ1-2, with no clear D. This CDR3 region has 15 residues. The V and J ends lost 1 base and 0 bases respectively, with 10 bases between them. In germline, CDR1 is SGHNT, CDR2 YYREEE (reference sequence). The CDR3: CASSLMAETNYGYTF. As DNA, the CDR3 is TGTGCCAGCAGCTTGATGGCAGAAACTAACTATGGCTACACCTTC.

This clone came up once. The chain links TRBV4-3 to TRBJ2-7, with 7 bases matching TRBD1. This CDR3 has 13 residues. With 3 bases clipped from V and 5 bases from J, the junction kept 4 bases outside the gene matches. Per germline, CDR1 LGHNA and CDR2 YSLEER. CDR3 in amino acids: CASSHLTGDEQYF. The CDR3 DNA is TGCGCCAGCAGCCACCTTACAGGGGACGAGCAGTACTTC.

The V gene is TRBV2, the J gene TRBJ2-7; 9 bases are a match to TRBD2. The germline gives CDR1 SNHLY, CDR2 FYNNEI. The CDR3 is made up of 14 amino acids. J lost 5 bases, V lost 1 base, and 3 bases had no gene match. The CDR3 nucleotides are TGTGCCAGCAGTGAAGTAGCGGGAGAAGACGAGCAGTACTTC. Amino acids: CASSEVAGEDEQYF.

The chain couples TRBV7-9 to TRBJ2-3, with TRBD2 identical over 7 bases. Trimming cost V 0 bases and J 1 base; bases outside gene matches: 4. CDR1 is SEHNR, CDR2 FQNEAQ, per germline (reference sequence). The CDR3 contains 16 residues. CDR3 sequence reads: CASSLAVSGRTDTQYF. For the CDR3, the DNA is TGTGCCAGCAGCTTAGCGGTTAGCGGGCGCACAGATACGCAGTATTTT.

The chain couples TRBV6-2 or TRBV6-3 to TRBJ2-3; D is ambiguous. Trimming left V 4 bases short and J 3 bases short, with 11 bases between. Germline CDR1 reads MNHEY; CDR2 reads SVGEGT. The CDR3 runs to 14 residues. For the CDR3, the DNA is TGTGCCAGCAGTTCTGGGCTGATTACAGATACGCAGTATTTT. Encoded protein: CASSSGLITDTQYF.

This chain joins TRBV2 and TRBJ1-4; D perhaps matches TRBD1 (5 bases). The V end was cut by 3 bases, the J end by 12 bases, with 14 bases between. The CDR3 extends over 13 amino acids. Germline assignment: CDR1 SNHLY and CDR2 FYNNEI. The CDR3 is CASSEGTQAELFF. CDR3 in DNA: TGTGCCAGCAGTGAGGGAACACAGGCCGAACTGTTTTTT. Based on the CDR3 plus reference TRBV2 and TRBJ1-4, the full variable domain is EPEVTQTPSHQVTQMGQEVILRCVPISNHLYFYWYRQILGQKVEFLVSFYNNEISEKSEIFDDQFSVERPDGSNFTLKIRSTKLEDSAMYFCASSEGTQAELFFGSGTQLSVL.

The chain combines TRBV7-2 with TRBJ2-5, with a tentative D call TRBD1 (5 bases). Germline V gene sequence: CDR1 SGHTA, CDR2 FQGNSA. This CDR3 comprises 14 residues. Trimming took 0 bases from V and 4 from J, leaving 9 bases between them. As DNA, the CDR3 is TGTGCCAGCAGCTTAGCGTCAGGGATAGAGACCCAGTACTTC. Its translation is CASSLASGIETQYF.

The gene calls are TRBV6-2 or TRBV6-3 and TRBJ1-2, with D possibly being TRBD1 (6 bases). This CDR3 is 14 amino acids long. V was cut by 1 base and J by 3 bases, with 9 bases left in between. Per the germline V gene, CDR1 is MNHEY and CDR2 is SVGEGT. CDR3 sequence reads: CASSYFRGDYGYTF. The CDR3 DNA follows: TGTGCCAGCAGTTACTTCAGGGGAGACTATGGCTACACCTTC.

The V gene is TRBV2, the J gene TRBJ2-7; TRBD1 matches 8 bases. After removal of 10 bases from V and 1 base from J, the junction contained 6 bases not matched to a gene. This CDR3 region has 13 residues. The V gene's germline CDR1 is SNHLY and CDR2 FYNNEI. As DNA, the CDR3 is TGTGCCATCTTGACAGGGGCGTCCTACGAGCAGTACTTC. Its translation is CAILTGASYEQYF.

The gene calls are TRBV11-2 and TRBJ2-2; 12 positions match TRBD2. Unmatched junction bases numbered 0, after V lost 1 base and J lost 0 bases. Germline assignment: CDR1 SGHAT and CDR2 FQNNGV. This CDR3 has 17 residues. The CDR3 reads CASSLGLAGANTGELFF. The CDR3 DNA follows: TGTGCCAGCAGCTTAGGACTAGCGGGGGCGAACACCGGGGAGCTGTTTTTT.

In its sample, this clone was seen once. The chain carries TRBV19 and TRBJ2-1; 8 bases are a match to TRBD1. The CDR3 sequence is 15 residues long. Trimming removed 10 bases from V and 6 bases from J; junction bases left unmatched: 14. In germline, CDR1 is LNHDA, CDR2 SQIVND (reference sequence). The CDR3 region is CATQRARGRVNEQFF. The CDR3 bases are TGTGCCACCCAGAGGGCCAGGGGGCGAGTCAATGAGCAGTTCTTC.